The 27 T cell receptor beta chains below all came from one sample that was sequenced in a study of vaccination and CD4 T cells after COVID-19 (dated by TCRdb to between 2021 and 2022). The treatment or condition label for this specimen denotes: roughly ten-day PBMC culture with coronavirus spike peptide pools or control peptides (ViraFEST assay). No antigen has been assigned to these receptors. Libraries were made using PCR. The reads were generated on an Illumina iSeq 100. At the Johns Hopkins FTIC core, DNA from the cultured CD4+ T cells underwent TCR sequencing with the Oncomine TCR Beta short-read assay. Using fastp at Q25 and MiXCR, TCRdb reprocessed the public reads and kept productive beta chains. For every CDR3 protein sequence, its rows merge into one entry that carries the most common genes and DNA. The sample profile shows roughly 16,000 distinct CDR3 sequences; approximately 80% of them were found once. The top ten clonotypes cover roughly 9.1% of the sample.

Specimen: CD4+ T cells from blood, cultured in vitro, collected after SARS-CoV-2 vaccination. The receptor source for this set is a human donor who received a COVID-19 vaccine.

This chain connects TRBV5-6 to TRBJ1-5, with a possible D match to TRBD1 (6 bases). Germline V gene sequence: CDR1 SGHDT, CDR2 YYEEEE. The V gene lost 0 bases and the J gene lost 1 base, with 8 bases spanning the gap. The length of the CDR3 is 15 residues. This CDR3 is CASSLVGASNQPQHF. The CDR3 DNA follows: TGTGCCAGCAGCTTGGTGGGGGCGAGCAATCAGCCCCAGCATTTT.

The chain is built from TRBV5-1 and TRBJ1-1; 7 bases align to TRBD1. Germline V gives CDR1 SGHRS, CDR2 YFSETQ. With V trimmed by 4 bases and J by 4 bases, 7 bases remained unmatched. The CDR3 spans 14 residues. The CDR3 region is CASSPTGRGTEAFF. CDR3 sequence (DNA): TGCGCCAGCAGCCCGACAGGGAGGGGCACTGAAGCTTTCTTT.

The gene calls are TRBV6-5 and TRBJ1-6; tentatively, D is TRBD1 (5 bases). V was trimmed by 0 bases and J by 9 bases, leaving 24 bases between them. CDR3 length: 19 residues. Germline CDR1 and CDR2: MNHEY and SVGAGI. DNA for the CDR3: TGTGCCAGCAGTTACTCGAGGGTCGGCCGGATGGGAAGGGGTTCACCCCTCCACTTT. The encoded protein is CASSYSRVGRMGRGSPLHF.

The V call is TRBV20-1, the J call TRBJ1-5, with 8 bases aligning to TRBD1. The CDR3 covers 16 residues. V shed 4 bases and J 5 bases; nucleotides not matched to a gene: 13. Per the germline V gene, CDR1 is DFQATT and CDR2 is SNEGSKA (reference sequence). CDR3 coding DNA: TGCAGTGCTACCCCTGGGACAGGCGGCGTGGATCAGCCCCAGCATTTT. Translation gives CSATPGTGGVDQPQHF.

This chain connects TRBV9 to TRBJ2-6; D assignment may be TRBD1 or TRBD2 (5 bases each). Trimming took off 0 bases at V and 1 base at J, with 17 bases between the two ends. Germline V CDR1 and CDR2: SGDLS, YYNGEE. CDR3 length: 19 residues. CDR3: CASSVGRGAAISGANVLTF. Written as DNA, the CDR3 is TGTGCCAGCAGCGTAGGACGGGGCGCTGCGATTTCTGGGGCCAACGTCCTGACTTTC.

The V gene is TRBV7-2, the J gene TRBJ2-2, with 9 bases aligning to TRBD2. This CDR3 is built from 15 residues. Germline values: CDR1 SGHTA, CDR2 FQGNSA. The V gene end was trimmed by 5 bases and the J gene end by 4 bases; junction bases not matched to a gene: 5. The CDR3 sequence: CASSPSSGATGELFF. The CDR3 nucleotides are TGTGCCAGCAGCCCTTCTAGCGGGGCCACCGGGGAGCTGTTTTTT.

The chain is built from TRBV7-9 and TRBJ2-3, with TRBD2 identical over 15 bases. Germline assignment: CDR1 SEHNR and CDR2 FQNEAQ (reference sequence). This CDR3 is 19 amino acids long. Trimming at V came to 2 bases and at J to 9 bases, leaving 15 bases not matched to a gene. CDR3 sequence (DNA): TGTGCCAGCAGCTTAACAGGACTAGCGGGGGGGCAGCAGCCTCAGACGCAGTATTTT. This codes for CASSLTGLAGGQQPQTQYF.

The rearrangement links TRBV30 to TRBJ1-1; possible D gene TRBD1, 5 bases. Germline loops: CDR1 GTSNPN, CDR2 SVGIG (reference sequence). This CDR3 contains 14 residues. V dropped 0 bases and J dropped 3 bases, with 11 bases sitting between them. The CDR3 nucleotides read TGTGCCTGGAGTGTAGCGGGGGGGGACACTGAAGCTTTCTTT. It is translated as CAWSVAGGDTEAFF. The complete variable domain, with remaining parts taken from reference TRBV30 and TRBJ1-1, reads SQTIHQWPATLVQPVGSPLSLECTVEGTSNPNLYWYRQAAGRGLQLLFYSVGIGQISSEVPQNLSASRPQDRQFILSSKKLLLSDSGFYLCAWSVAGGDTEAFFGQGTRLTVV.

This clonotype was counted a few times. The chain couples TRBV19 to TRBJ1-5; a weak D match, TRBD1 (5 bases). The V and J ends lost 3 bases and 0 bases respectively, with 15 bases between them. CDR3 length equals 17 residues. Germline V gives CDR1 LNHDA, CDR2 SQIVND (reference sequence). The DNA of the CDR3 is TGTGCCAGTAGTATGGAGTGGGGCGCGGATAGCAATCAGCCCCAGCATTTT. Encoded protein: CASSMEWGADSNQPQHF.

The chain combines TRBV6-2 or TRBV6-3 with TRBJ1-2; 9 nucleotides align to TRBD1. Germline lookup yields CDR1 MNHEY and CDR2 SVGEGT. With V trimmed by 6 bases and J by 10 bases, 15 bases remained unmatched. The CDR3 covers 15 residues. The CDR3 nucleotides are TGTGCCAGCAGCCCCCCCCAACAGGGGGCTATTGTCTACACCTTC. Amino acid sequence: CASSPPQQGAIVYTF.

V is TRBV6-2 or TRBV6-3 and J is TRBJ1-2, with D perhaps matching TRBD1 (6 bases). V dropped 2 bases and J dropped 4 bases, with 14 bases sitting between them. CDR3 size: 15 residues. CDR1 and CDR2 from the germline V gene are MNHEY and SVGEGT. DNA of the CDR3: TGTGCCAGCAGTTACCCGCTCGGGGGGGCCTATGGCTACACCTTC. Translation gives CASSYPLGGAYGYTF.

In this sample, this clonotype turned up a few times. The V and J genes are TRBV19 and TRBJ1-1; no firm D call. CDR3 length: 11 residues. Trimming stripped 3 bases from V and 7 bases from J, with 6 bases between. Germline V gene lookup returns CDR1 LNHDA and CDR2 SQIVND (reference sequence). The CDR3 bases are TGTGCCAGTAGTATCGGCGGTGAAGCTTTCTTT. This translates into CASSIGGEAFF.

The genes are TRBV6-5 and TRBJ2-6; D gene ambiguous. Between the trimmed V and J ends, which lost 0 bases and 1 base, there was a span of 7 bases. There are 16 residues in the CDR3. Germline V gene data show CDR1 as MNHEY and CDR2 as SVGAGI. For the CDR3, the DNA is TGTGCCAGCAGTTACTCCTCGATGTCTGGGGCCAACGTCCTGACTTTC. This codes for CASSYSSMSGANVLTF.

This rearrangement joins TRBV18 to TRBJ1-1; 7 nucleotides align to TRBD1. The CDR3 length is 14 residues. Trimming took 8 bases from V and 5 from J; bases not matched to a gene: 11. Germline V CDR1 and CDR2: KGHSH, LQKENI. The CDR3 sequence: CASDMTGKGTEAFF. In nucleotides, the CDR3 is TGTGCCAGCGATATGACAGGGAAGGGAACTGAAGCTTTCTTT.

This clonotype was seen a single time. This chain uses TRBV7-2 with TRBJ1-6; a weak D match, TRBD1 (5 bases). The CDR3 loop spans 16 amino acids. V was cut by 1 base and J by 10 bases, with 17 bases left in between. Germline CDR1 SGHTA, CDR2 FQGNSA. CDR3 bases: TGTGCCAGCAGCTTAGTGGGGGTTAAAGGTGGGTCACCCCTCCACTTT. This gives the protein CASSLVGVKGGSPLHF.

The chain employs TRBV19 and TRBJ1-5; tentatively, D is TRBD1 (5 bases). Germline CDR1 and CDR2: LNHDA and SQIVND (reference sequence). V was shortened by 5 bases and J by 6 bases, with 14 bases between the two germline ends. The CDR3 spans 14 residues. Here the CDR3 reads CASSSDRAGQPQHF. The CDR3 bases are TGTGCCAGTAGTTCAGACAGAGCGGGTCAGCCCCAGCATTTT.

There are a few counts of this clonotype. This chain joins TRBV5-4 and TRBJ1-4; D perhaps matches TRBD1 (5 bases). The CDR3 covers 13 residues. V shed 4 bases and J shed 5 bases, with 9 bases lying between them. Germline CDR1 and CDR2: SGHNT and YYREEE (reference sequence). Here the CDR3 DNA reads TGTGCCAGCAGCGGACAAAAGAATGAAAAACTGTTTTTT. Amino acid sequence: CASSGQKNEKLFF.

V usage is TRBV7-8 and J usage is TRBJ1-5; D not certain. CDR1 and CDR2 (germline): SGHVS, FQNEAQ. CDR3 length equals 13 residues. V shed 1 base and J shed 4 bases, with 5 bases lying between them. This CDR3 reads CASSLGQNQPQHF. The CDR3, as DNA: TGTGCCAGCAGCTTAGGCCAGAATCAGCCCCAGCATTTT.

V and J are TRBV30 and TRBJ1-3; TRBD1 aligns across 7 bases. The CDR3 is 16 amino acids. Germline V gene data show CDR1 as GTSNPN and CDR2 as SVGIG (reference sequence). V shed 0 bases, J shed 0 bases, and the junction held 5 bases outside the gene matches. The CDR3 here is CAWSVRGTASGNTIYF. The CDR3 DNA follows: TGTGCCTGGAGTGTACGGGGGACAGCCTCTGGAAACACCATATATTTT.

J is TRBJ2-2 and V is TRBV7-8; 7 nucleotides agree with TRBD1. CDR1 is SGHVS and CDR2 is FQNEAQ in the germline V gene. Trimming removed 6 bases from V and 2 bases from J; junction bases left unmatched: 9. The CDR3 is made up of 16 amino acids. The CDR3 loop reads CASRRQGSLNTGELFF. DNA of the CDR3: TGTGCCAGCAGACGACAGGGATCCTTAAACACCGGGGAGCTGTTTTTT. Supplemented by reference TRBV7-8 and TRBJ2-2, the full variable domain reads GAGVSQSPRYKVAKRGQDVALRCDPISGHVSLFWYQQALGQGPEFLTYFQNEAQLDKSGLPSDRFFAERPEGSVSTLKIQRTQQEDSAVYLCASRRQGSLNTGELFFGEGSRLTVL.

The J gene is TRBJ1-6, the V gene TRBV6-1; TRBD1 might be the D (6 bases). V was shortened by 0 bases and J by 10 bases, with 13 bases between the two germline ends. The CDR3 has 15 residues. The germline gives CDR1 MNHNS, CDR2 SASEGT. The CDR3 protein is CASSEAGTYRSPLHF. In nucleotides, the CDR3 is TGTGCCAGCAGTGAAGCAGGGACATACCGATCACCCCTCCACTTT.

The chain is built from TRBV6-1 and TRBJ1-5; D not resolved. V lost 8 bases and J 4 bases, leaving 15 bases between the germline ends. This CDR3 has 14 amino acids. Germline CDR1 MNHNS, CDR2 SASEGT. CDR3 protein: CASQGGVLNQPQHF. The CDR3 DNA follows: TGTGCCAGCCAAGGCGGGGTACTAAATCAGCCCCAGCATTTT.

The V call is TRBV6-1, the J call TRBJ1-3, with D possibly matching TRBD1 (5 bases). The CDR3 is 16 residues long. Trimming took off 6 bases at V and 4 bases at J, with 19 bases between the two ends. CDR1 MNHNS and CDR2 SASEGT come from the germline V gene. The CDR3 region has the DNA TGTGCCAGCAGGATAGCCTCCGGGGGATCGGGAAACACCATATATTTT. Its translation: CASRIASGGSGNTIYF.

The rearrangement links TRBV6-1 to TRBJ2-3, with TRBD1 matching 7 bases. The germline CDR1 and CDR2 sequences are MNHNS and SASEGT. Germline trimming cut 8 bases from V and 0 bases from J; bases unmatched to any gene: 8. The CDR3 runs 15 residues. CDR3 coding DNA: TGTGCCAGCCAAACTGACAGGGCCAGCACAGATACGCAGTATTTT. It is translated as CASQTDRASTDTQYF.

This clonotype was detected once. This chain links TRBV10-3 with TRBJ1-4; perhaps TRBD1 as D (5 bases). CDR3 length: 16 residues. The V gene lost 1 base and the J gene lost 8 bases, with 17 bases spanning the gap. Germline assignment: CDR1 ENHRY and CDR2 SYGVKD. The CDR3 sequence is CAISEWAGSFGEKLFF. Here the CDR3 DNA reads TGTGCCATCAGTGAGTGGGCAGGGTCCTTTGGCGAAAAACTGTTTTTT.

The rearrangement uses TRBV6-1 and TRBJ1-5, with TRBD1 as a possible D gene (5 bases). The V gene lost 1 base and the J gene lost 7 bases, with 17 bases spanning the gap. Germline assignment: CDR1 MNHNS and CDR2 SASEGT. This CDR3 comprises 16 residues. The CDR3 nucleotides are TGTGCCAGCAGTGAAGAGGGGCTGTCTACGGGGCAGCCCCAGCATTTT. It translates to CASSEEGLSTGQPQHF.

The table lists this clonotype with a few counts. The rearrangement links TRBV7-8 to TRBJ2-2, with 8 bases identical to TRBD1. Unmatched junction bases numbered 7, after V lost 8 bases and J lost 5 bases. This CDR3 has 14 residues. Germline-derived CDR1 and CDR2 are SGHVS and FQNEAQ. For the CDR3, the DNA is TGTGCCAGCCCTACGAGACAGGGGACCGGGGAGCTGTTTTTT. Translated: CASPTRQGTGELFF.